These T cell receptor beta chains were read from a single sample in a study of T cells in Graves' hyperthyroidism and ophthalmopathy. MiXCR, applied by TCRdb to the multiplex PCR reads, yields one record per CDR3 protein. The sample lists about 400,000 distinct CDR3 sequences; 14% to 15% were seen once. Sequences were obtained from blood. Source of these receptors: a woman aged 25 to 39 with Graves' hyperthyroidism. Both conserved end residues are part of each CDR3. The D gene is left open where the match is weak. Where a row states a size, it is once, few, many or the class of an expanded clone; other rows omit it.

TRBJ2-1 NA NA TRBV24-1 CATSDNSNKQFF TGTGCCACCAGTGACAATAGTAACAAGCAGTTCTTC
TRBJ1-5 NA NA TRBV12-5 CASGLPPPSQGTQPQHF TGTGCTAGTGGTTTGCCCCCACCCTCTCAAGGGACTCAGCCCCAGCATTTT
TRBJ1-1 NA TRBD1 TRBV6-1 CASTFRDRVTEAFF TGTGCCAGCACATTCCGGGACAGGGTCACTGAAGCTTTCTTT
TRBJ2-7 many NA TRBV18 CASSPEYEQYF TGTGCCAGCTCACCCGAGTACGAGCAGTACTTC
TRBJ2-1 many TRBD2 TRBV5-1 CASSLGLAGVQVNEQFF TGCGCCAGCAGCCTGGGACTAGCGGGAGTGCAAGTTAATGAGCAGTTCTTC
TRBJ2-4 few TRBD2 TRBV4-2 CASSQKWGVLAELAKNIQYF TGTGCCAGCAGCCAAAAATGGGGGGTACTAGCGGAACTAGCCAAAAACATTCAGTACTTC
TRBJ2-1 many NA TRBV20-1 CSASGTNYNEQFF TGCAGTGCTAGCGGGACAAACTACAATGAGCAGTTCTTC
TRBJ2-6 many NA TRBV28 CASRTAPSGANVLTF TGTGCCAGCAGAACGGCCCCCTCTGGGGCCAACGTCCTGACTTTC
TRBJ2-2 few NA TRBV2 CASSEQGTRGLFF TGTGCCAGCAGTGAGCAGGGAACACGGGGATTGTTTTTT
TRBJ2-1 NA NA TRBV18 CAGGFTYNEQFF TGTGCTGGGGGTTTTACCTACAATGAGCAGTTCTTC
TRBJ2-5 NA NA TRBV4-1 CASSQMTGDQETQYF TGCGCCAGCAGCCAGATGACAGGTGACCAAGAGACCCAGTACTTC
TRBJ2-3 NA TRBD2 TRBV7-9 CASSQVSLAGGTDTQYF TGTGCCAGCAGCCAAGTGTCTTTAGCGGGAGGGACAGATACGCAGTATTTT
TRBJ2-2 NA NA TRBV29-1 CSANPVNTGELFF TGCAGCGCGAACCCAGTAAACACCGGGGAGCTGTTTTTT
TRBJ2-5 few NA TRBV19 CASSIGPGTQETQYF TGTGCCAGTAGTATCGGCCCGGGGACGCAAGAGACCCAGTACTTC
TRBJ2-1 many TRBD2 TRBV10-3 CAISESGLAGGPEYNEQFF TGTGCCATCAGTGAGTCGGGGCTAGCGGGAGGCCCCGAGTACAATGAGCAGTTCTTC
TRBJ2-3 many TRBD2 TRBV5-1 CASSVIAGGTDTQYF TGCGCCAGCAGCGTCATAGCGGGAGGAACAGATACGCAGTATTTT
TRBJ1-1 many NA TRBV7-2 CASSLASENTEAFF TGTGCCAGCAGCTTAGCGTCAGAGAACACTGAAGCTTTCTTT
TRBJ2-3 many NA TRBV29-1 CSVQVIDTQYF TGCAGCGTTCAGGTCATAGATACGCAGTATTTT
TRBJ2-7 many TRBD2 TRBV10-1 CASSESGLAGVYEQYF TGCGCCAGCAGTGAGTCCGGACTAGCGGGGGTCTACGAGCAGTACTTC
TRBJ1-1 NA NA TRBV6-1 CASSPRRAEAFF TGTGCCAGCAGTCCGAGACGGGCTGAAGCTTTCTTT
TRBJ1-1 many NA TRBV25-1 CASSVMQGGTGTEAFF TGTGCCAGCAGTGTTATGCAGGGTGGTACGGGCACTGAAGCTTTCTTT
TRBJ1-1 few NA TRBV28 CASSFFIRGRRDTEAFF TGTGCCAGCAGTTTTTTCATCCGGGGGCGGCGGGACACTGAAGCTTTCTTT
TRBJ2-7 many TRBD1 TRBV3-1 CASSRPVTGGFLLSSYEQYF TGTGCCAGCAGCCGACCGGTGACAGGGGGCTTCCTGTTGAGCTCCTACGAGCAGTACTTC
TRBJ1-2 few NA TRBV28 CASSVPPGQGYGYTF TGTGCCAGCAGTGTCCCCCCCGGGCAGGGCTATGGCTACACCTTC
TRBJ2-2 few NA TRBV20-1 CSARTSTGYGELFF TGCAGTGCTAGAACCTCTACAGGGTACGGGGAGCTGTTTTTT
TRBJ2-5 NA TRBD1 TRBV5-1 CASSLGPGGEETQYF TGCGCCAGCAGCTTGGGCCCAGGGGGCGAAGAGACCCAGTACTTC
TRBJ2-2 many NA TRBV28 CASRNGGAVNTGELFF TGTGCCAGCCGAAACGGGGGAGCGGTGAACACCGGGGAGCTGTTTTTT
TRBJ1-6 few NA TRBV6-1 CASSLISFTNSPLHF TGTGCCAGCAGTTTAATTTCCTTCACTAATTCACCCCTCCACTTT
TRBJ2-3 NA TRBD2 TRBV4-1 CASSQVSREWDTQYF TGCGCCAGCAGCCAAGTGTCGCGGGAGTGGGATACGCAGTATTTT
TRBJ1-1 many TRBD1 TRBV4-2 CASSQAWTGPNTEAFF TGTGCCAGCAGCCAAGCTTGGACAGGGCCGAACACTGAAGCTTTCTTT
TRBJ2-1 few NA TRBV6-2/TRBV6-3 CASSQLSYNEQFF TGTGCCAGCAGTCAACTTTCCTACAATGAGCAGTTCTTC
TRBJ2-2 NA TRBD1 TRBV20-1 CSARDHRTGITGELFF TGCAGTGCTAGAGATCATAGGACAGGGATCACCGGGGAGCTGTTTTTT
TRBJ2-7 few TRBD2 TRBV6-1 CASSVIAGGDYEQYF TGTGCCAGCAGTGTGATAGCGGGAGGAGACTACGAGCAGTACTTC
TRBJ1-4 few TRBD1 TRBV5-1 CASSSGTANEKLFF TGCGCCAGCAGCTCCGGGACAGCTAATGAAAAACTGTTTTTT
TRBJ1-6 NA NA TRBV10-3 CAIGDPRAGSPLHF TGTGCCATCGGTGACCCCAGGGCTGGTTCACCCCTCCACTTT
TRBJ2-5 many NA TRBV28 CASSPRTAAGETQYF TGTGCCAGCAGTCCTAGGACAGCCGCCGGGGAGACCCAGTACTTC
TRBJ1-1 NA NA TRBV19 CASSIVALNTEAFF TGTGCCAGTAGTATTGTAGCCTTGAACACTGAAGCTTTCTTT
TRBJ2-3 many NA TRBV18 CASSPPTLRGPHTDTQYF TGTGCCAGCTCACCACCGACTCTGAGAGGGCCCCACACAGATACGCAGTATTTT
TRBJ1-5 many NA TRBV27 CASSTTPWGSNQPQHF TGTGCCAGCTCAACTACTCCGTGGGGAAGCAATCAGCCCCAGCATTTT
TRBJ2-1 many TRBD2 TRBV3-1 CASSQATSGGNEQFF TGTGCCAGCAGCCAAGCGACTAGCGGGGGAAATGAGCAGTTCTTC
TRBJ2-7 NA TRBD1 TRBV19 CASSIRDRVYEQYF TGTGCCAGTAGTATCCGGGACAGGGTCTACGAGCAGTACTTC
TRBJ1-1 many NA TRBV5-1 CASSFQPENTEAFF TGCGCCAGCAGCTTTCAACCAGAGAACACTGAAGCTTTCTTT
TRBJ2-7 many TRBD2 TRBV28 CASSLFLAGDDYEQYF TGTGCCAGCAGTTTATTTCTAGCGGGAGACGACTACGAGCAGTACTTC
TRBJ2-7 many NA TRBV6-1 CASKSGGEGEQYF TGTGCCAGCAAGTCGGGCGGGGAAGGAGAGCAGTACTTC
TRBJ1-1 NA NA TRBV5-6 CASSSRPYLYSYTEAFF TGTGCCAGCAGCTCAAGGCCGTACTTGTACTCATACACTGAAGCTTTCTTT
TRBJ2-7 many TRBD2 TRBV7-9 CASSSNSGRGTYEQYF TGTGCCAGCAGCTCTAATAGCGGGAGAGGAACCTACGAGCAGTACTTC
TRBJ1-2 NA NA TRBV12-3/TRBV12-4 CTSSLAQGRGYTF TGTACCAGCAGTTTAGCGCAAGGGAGGGGCTACACCTTC
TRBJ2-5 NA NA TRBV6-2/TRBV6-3 CASSLGGRETLYF TGTGCCAGCAGTCTAGGGGGGAGAGAGACCCTGTACTTC
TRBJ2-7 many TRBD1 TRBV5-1 CASMPGQGNYEQYF TGCGCCAGCATGCCGGGACAGGGGAACTACGAGCAGTACTTC
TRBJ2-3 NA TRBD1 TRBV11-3 CASSNRQGHATQYF TGTGCCAGCAGCAATAGACAGGGCCACGCTACGCAGTATTTT
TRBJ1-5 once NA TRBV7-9 CASSPTHDQPQHF TGTGCCAGCAGCCCAACACACGATCAGCCCCAGCATTTT
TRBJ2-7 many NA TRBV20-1 CSAFDGDSYEQYF TGCAGTGCTTTCGACGGCGACTCCTACGAGCAGTACTTC
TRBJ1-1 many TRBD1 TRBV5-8 CASSLAEGAGTEAFF TGTGCCAGCAGCTTGGCCGAGGGGGCGGGCACTGAAGCTTTCTTT